The rows below give T cell receptor beta chains drawn from one sample of a study of T cells in Graves' hyperthyroidism and ophthalmopathy. From the multiplex PCR reads, TCRdb called clonotypes with MiXCR, one entry per CDR3 protein. The sample lists under 350,000 distinct CDR3 sequences; 15% to 20% were seen once. Sequencing was done on a sample of blood. The receptors derive from a woman between 50 and 59 years old with Graves' hyperthyroidism. Both conserved end residues are part of each CDR3. The order of the fields is clone size, V gene, D gene, J gene, CDR3 DNA, CDR3 protein. The D gene is left open where the match is weak. Not every row has a clone size; where given, it reads once, few, many or a size class.

clone_size: few
v_call: TRBV5-1
d_call: .
j_call: TRBJ2-1
cdr3_nt: TGCGCCAGCAGCTTTCAAGTGGGAGCGGGCAATGAGCAGTTCTTC
cdr3_aa: CASSFQVGAGNEQFF

clone_size: many
v_call: TRBV11-3
d_call: .
j_call: TRBJ2-2
cdr3_nt: TGTGCCAGTGGCTCAGGGATCGACACCGGGGAGCTGTTTTTT
cdr3_aa: CASGSGIDTGELFF

clone_size: .
v_call: TRBV6-2/TRBV6-3
d_call: TRBD2
j_call: TRBJ2-1
cdr3_nt: TGTGCCAGCACCTTGACTAGCGGGGCCGATGAGCAGTTCTTC
cdr3_aa: CASTLTSGADEQFF

clone_size: few
v_call: TRBV6-1
d_call: TRBD2
j_call: TRBJ2-1
cdr3_nt: TGTGCCAGCATGATTCTAGCGGGAGCAAGGAATGAGCAGTTCTTC
cdr3_aa: CASMILAGARNEQFF

clone_size: .
v_call: TRBV5-6
d_call: .
j_call: TRBJ1-5
cdr3_nt: TGTGCCAGCAGCTTGGGGGGTGACAGTTATCAGCCCCAGCATTTT
cdr3_aa: CASSLGGDSYQPQHF

clone_size: many
v_call: TRBV5-1
d_call: TRBD1
j_call: TRBJ1-1
cdr3_nt: TGCGCCAGCACCTCGGACAGGGCGAACACTGAAGCTTTCTTT
cdr3_aa: CASTSDRANTEAFF

clone_size: .
v_call: TRBV5-4
d_call: TRBD2
j_call: TRBJ2-1
cdr3_nt: TGTGCCAGCAGCGGAAAGACTAGCGGGCTATACAATGAGCAGTTCTTC
cdr3_aa: CASSGKTSGLYNEQFF

clone_size: .
v_call: TRBV6-1
d_call: .
j_call: TRBJ2-2
cdr3_nt: TGTGCCACCTCGAATAGTCGAACCGGGGAGCTGTTTTTT
cdr3_aa: CATSNSRTGELFF

clone_size: few
v_call: TRBV19
d_call: TRBD1
j_call: TRBJ2-2
cdr3_nt: TGTGCCAGTAGCCTCGACAGGGGAGTGAGCGGGGAGCTGTTTTTT
cdr3_aa: CASSLDRGVSGELFF

clone_size: .
v_call: TRBV2
d_call: TRBD1
j_call: TRBJ2-1
cdr3_nt: TGTGCCAGCAGTGGACCGGGACAGGGTTCTCCGGACTTTGACTCCTACAATGAGCAGTTCTTC
cdr3_aa: CASSGPGQGSPDFDSYNEQFF

clone_size: few
v_call: TRBV6-1
d_call: .
j_call: TRBJ2-7
cdr3_nt: TGTGCCAGCAGTGCCGACAGCTACGAGCAGTACTTC
cdr3_aa: CASSADSYEQYF

clone_size: .
v_call: TRBV5-1
d_call: TRBD1
j_call: TRBJ1-6
cdr3_nt: TGCGCCAGCAGCGTCGGGACAGGGTATGATTCACCCCTCCACTTT
cdr3_aa: CASSVGTGYDSPLHF

clone_size: .
v_call: TRBV9
d_call: .
j_call: TRBJ1-3
cdr3_nt: TGTGCCAGCAGCAAGAGGGACCAACCTGGAAACACCATATATTTT
cdr3_aa: CASSKRDQPGNTIYF

clone_size: few
v_call: TRBV27
d_call: .
j_call: TRBJ1-2
cdr3_nt: TGTGCCAGCAGTGGCAGACAGAATAGTTATGGCTACACCTTC
cdr3_aa: CASSGRQNSYGYTF

clone_size: many
v_call: TRBV2
d_call: .
j_call: TRBJ2-3
cdr3_nt: TGTGCCAGCAGTGACAGGGGAATTGGAGATACGCAGTATTTT
cdr3_aa: CASSDRGIGDTQYF

clone_size: many
v_call: TRBV28
d_call: .
j_call: TRBJ1-2
cdr3_nt: TGTGCCACCTCTCTGCAGGGCTATGGCTACACCTTC
cdr3_aa: CATSLQGYGYTF

clone_size: .
v_call: TRBV5-1
d_call: .
j_call: TRBJ1-2
cdr3_nt: TGCGCCAGCAGCTTGAACCCGGACTATGGCTACACCTTC
cdr3_aa: CASSLNPDYGYTF

clone_size: .
v_call: TRBV13
d_call: .
j_call: TRBJ2-2
cdr3_nt: TGTGCCAGTCAGCGGTCTGAAAACACCGGGGAGCTGTTTTTT
cdr3_aa: CASQRSENTGELFF

clone_size: .
v_call: TRBV6-5
d_call: TRBD1
j_call: TRBJ1-1
cdr3_nt: TGTGCCAGCAGTTTAGTGCAGGGGGCGCGAGGCACTGAAGCTTTCTTT
cdr3_aa: CASSLVQGARGTEAFF

clone_size: .
v_call: TRBV20-1
d_call: TRBD1
j_call: TRBJ1-2
cdr3_nt: TGCAGTGCTAGAAGCCCGGGACAGGGTAACTATGGCTGCACCTTC
cdr3_aa: CSARSPGQGNYGCTF

clone_size: many
v_call: TRBV20-1
d_call: TRBD2
j_call: TRBJ2-3
cdr3_nt: TGCAGTGCTCCCGGACTAGCGGGGGGGGACACAGATACGCAGTATTTT
cdr3_aa: CSAPGLAGGDTDTQYF

clone_size: many
v_call: TRBV30
d_call: .
j_call: TRBJ1-4
cdr3_nt: TGTGCCTGGAGTAGGCCGGGGGGAGAAAAACTGTTTTTT
cdr3_aa: CAWSRPGGEKLFF